Each of the 19 T cell receptor beta chains below was sequenced from the same sample in a study of blood T cells in healthy people across ages. Using a J-beta primer mix together with a sample-barcoded 5' primer, a second PCR was run for roughly 7 to 12 cycles. A single record per CDR3 protein comes from TCRdb applying MiXCR to the 5' RACE reads. The profile shows 1.5 million to 2 million distinct CDR3 sequences, 28% of them singletons. Sequencing was carried out using blood. Receptors originate from a woman aged 25 to 39 in good health.

The chain uses TRBV7-2 and TRBJ1-1; a weak D match, TRBD1 (6 bases). Trimming removed 5 bases at V and 1 base at J, with 14 bases between. Germline lookup yields CDR1 SGHTA and CDR2 FQGNSA. This CDR3 has 15 residues. This chain's CDR3 is CASSKGGIRNTEAFF. The CDR3 region has the DNA TGTGCCAGCAGCAAAGGGGGGATTAGGAACACTGAAGCTTTCTTT. The full variable domain, with the rest looked up from reference TRBV7-2 and TRBJ1-1, is GAGVSQSPSNKVTEKGKDVELRCDPISGHTALYWYRQSLGQGLEFLIYFQGNSAPDKSGLPSDRFSAERTGGSVSTLTIQRTQQEDSAVYLCASSKGGIRNTEAFFGQGTRLTVV.

In this sample, this clonotype turned up a few times. The gene calls are TRBV2 and TRBJ2-7; tentatively, D is TRBD2 (6 bases). V lost 10 bases, J lost 2 bases, and 18 bases lay in between. The germline V gene has CDR1 SNHLY and CDR2 FYNNEI. This CDR3 is built from 14 residues. The CDR3: CATGGGATPYEQYF. The CDR3 bases are TGTGCCACCGGCGGAGGGGCGACCCCCTACGAGCAGTACTTC.

Only a few counts were recorded for this clonotype. The V gene is TRBV6-4, the J gene TRBJ1-2, with 7 positions matching TRBD1. The CDR3 contains 14 residues. With V trimmed by 8 bases and J by 4 bases, 10 bases remained unmatched. CDR1 and CDR2 (germline): MRHNA, SNTAGT. The CDR3 sequence is CASARDSEGYGYTF. The CDR3 bases are TGTGCCAGCGCCCGGGACAGCGAGGGCTATGGCTACACCTTC.

The CDR3 DNA is TGCGCCAGCAGCTTGGACAGTGGGGATGAAAAACTGTTTTTT. Translation gives CASSLDSGDEKLFF. The gene calls are TRBV5-1 and TRBJ1-4; no clear D. Between the trimmed V and J ends, which lost 0 bases and 6 bases, there was a span of 9 bases. Per the germline V gene, CDR1 is SGHRS and CDR2 is YFSETQ. CDR3 size: 14 residues.

The CDR3, as DNA: TGTGCCAGCAGCCAAGATCAGGCGGGATACACCACAGATACGCAGTATTTT. This encodes CASSQDQAGYTTDTQYF. The rearrangement joins TRBV3-1 to TRBJ2-3, with a tentative D call TRBD2 (6 bases). CDR1 and CDR2 from the germline V gene are LGHDT and YNNKEL (reference sequence). V was trimmed by 0 bases and J by 2 bases, leaving 15 bases between them. The CDR3 consists of 17 residues.

The V and J genes are TRBV5-5 and TRBJ2-1; D tentatively fits TRBD1 or TRBD2 (5 bases each). V lost 0 bases and J 4 bases, leaving 11 bases between the germline ends. The germline CDR1 and CDR2 sequences are SGHKS and YYEKEE (reference sequence). The CDR3 sequence is 15 residues long. The CDR3 DNA reads TGTGCCAGCAGCTTGGAGAACGGGGCTTACAATGAGCAGTTCTTC. It specifies CASSLENGAYNEQFF.

This clonotype was counted a few times. The chain carries TRBV4-3 and TRBJ2-1; D unclear. Per germline, CDR1 LGHNA and CDR2 YSLEER. The CDR3 extends over 15 amino acids. V lost 0 bases and J 1 base, leaving 7 bases between the germline ends. The CDR3 DNA is TGCGCCAGCAGCCAAGATACTGCGTCCTACAATGAGCAGTTCTTC. Translated: CASSQDTASYNEQFF.

This clonotype has only a few counts. V is TRBV5-1 and J is TRBJ2-1; 10 positions match TRBD2. Germline values: CDR1 SGHRS, CDR2 YFSETQ. This CDR3 is built from 15 residues. V lost 4 bases to trimming and J lost 5 bases; unmatched junction nucleotides: 6. This CDR3 reads CASSRERGGNNEQFF. Here the CDR3 DNA reads TGCGCCAGCAGCCGAGAGCGGGGGGGCAACAATGAGCAGTTCTTC.

A remark on this clonotype: This sequence may be a read error, since a much larger clone differs from it by one base. The chain uses TRBV29-1 and TRBJ2-5, with D hard to call. The CDR3 consists of 13 residues. Per germline, CDR1 SQVTM and CDR2 ANQGSEA. In nucleotides, the CDR3 is TGCAGCGTTCTTACACCTTACCAAGAGATCCAGTACTTC. It codes for CSVLTPYQEIQYF.

The sample holds many counts of this clonotype. CDR3 nucleotides: TGTGCCAGCAGTCCCGGGACAGGGCCCCATCAGCCCCAGCATTTT. It is translated as CASSPGTGPHQPQHF. The chain is built from TRBV6-4 and TRBJ1-5; 9 nucleotides line up with TRBD1. The CDR3 loop spans 15 amino acids. The V and J ends lost 5 bases and 5 bases, in that order; junction bases with no gene match: 7. Germline V lookup: CDR1 MRHNA, CDR2 SNTAGT.

This clonotype was counted a few times. The chain is built from TRBV20-1 and TRBJ2-5, with 10 bases that match TRBD2. Germline V lookup: CDR1 DFQATT, CDR2 SNEGSKA (reference sequence). The junction had 7 bases not matched to a gene; V was cut back by 0 bases and J by 0 bases. The length of the CDR3 is 17 residues. Here the CDR3 DNA reads TGCAGTGCTAGAGATGTACTAGCGGGGAGGTACCAAGAGACCCAGTACTTC. Protein product: CSARDVLAGRYQETQYF.

This sequence joins TRBV19 and TRBJ1-5, with D unclear. The CDR3 totals 15 residues. Deletions cut 5 bases from V and 1 base from J, with 12 bases between. CDR1 and CDR2 from the germline V gene are LNHDA and SQIVND (reference sequence). The CDR3 DNA reads as TGTGCCAGTAGTCCGACCCTTGTCAGCAATCAGCCCCAGCATTTT. Its translation: CASSPTLVSNQPQHF. Full variable domain (missing parts from reference TRBV19 and TRBJ1-5): DGGITQSPKYLFRKEGQNVTLSCEQNLNHDAMYWYRQDPGQGLRLIYYSQIVNDFQKGDIAEGYSVSREKKESFPLTVTSAQKNPTAFYLCASSPTLVSNQPQHFGDGTRLSIL.

This clonotype was recorded a few times. The gene calls are TRBV7-9 and TRBJ2-7; D not certain. Germline CDR1 is SEHNR and CDR2 is FQNEAQ (reference sequence). Between the trimmed V and J ends, which lost 3 bases and 5 bases, there was a span of 11 bases. The length of the CDR3 is 13 residues. CDR3 bases: TGTGCCAGCAGCTTGACCCTTCTTAACGAGCAGTACTTC. Translating gives CASSLTLLNEQYF.

The V call is TRBV18, the J call TRBJ1-1; TRBD1 matches 7 bases. V was pared by 4 bases and J by 4 bases, with 12 bases of the junction left unmatched. Germline V gene lookup returns CDR1 KGHSH and CDR2 LQKENI. CDR3 length: 16 amino acids. The DNA of the CDR3 is TGTGCCAGCTCACAAGAAACCCTCGGGGACAGCACTGAAGCTTTCTTT. Protein: CASSQETLGDSTEAFF.

Points on this clonotype: One end of the junction fails to match germline, which may point to a read error. The V call is TRBV11-1, the J call TRBJ2-7, with 9 positions matching TRBD1. The CDR3 extends over 13 amino acids. Germline CDR1 is SGHAT and CDR2 is FQDESV (reference sequence). The CDR3 spells CASSPSRDRESDF. The DNA of the CDR3 is TGTGCCAGCAGCCCTTCCCGGGACAGGGAGTCGGACTTC.

This clonotype was picked up a small number of times. V gene TRBV2 combines with J gene TRBJ1-1; D ambiguous. Germline-derived CDR1 and CDR2 are SNHLY and FYNNEI. The CDR3 loop spans 14 amino acids. The ends were cut back, 6 bases at V and 8 bases at J, with 19 bases in the middle. The CDR3 protein is CASRAHTAGREAFF. DNA of the CDR3: TGTGCCAGCAGAGCACATACAGCCGGGCGGGAAGCTTTCTTT.

This clonotype was seen repeatedly, ten times or more. The chain has TRBV28 and TRBJ2-7; tentatively, D is TRBD1 or TRBD2 (5 bases each). Between the trimmed V and J ends, which lost 5 bases and 4 bases, there was a span of 18 bases. This CDR3 is built from 15 residues. Germline loops: CDR1 MDHEN, CDR2 SYDVKM. The CDR3 loop is CASSPPGTVGYEQYF. CDR3 sequence (DNA): TGTGCCAGCAGTCCCCCAGGGACGGTAGGGTACGAGCAGTACTTC.

With respect to this clonotype: The CDR3 end shows no conserved phenylalanine or tryptophan, and so a read error is likely. This chain joins TRBV7-2 and TRBJ1-2; D unresolved. V lost 0 bases and J lost 4, with 12 bases in between. The CDR3 loop spans 15 amino acids. In germline, CDR1 is SGHTA, CDR2 FQGNSA. DNA for the CDR3: TGTGCCAGCAGCTTAGCCACTCACGGGGTCTATGGCTACACCTGC. The encoded protein is CASSLATHGVYGYTC.

In its sample, this clonotype was seen many times. A junction end diverges from the germline sequence, so it may reflect a read error. This chain joins TRBV4-3 and TRBJ1-2; tentatively, D is TRBD1 (6 bases). The CDR3 has 14 amino acids. Germline CDR1 reads LGHNA; CDR2 reads YSLEER. The CDR3 sequence: CASSQGTSNYGYTF. The CDR3 DNA reads as TGTGCCAGCAGTCAGGGGACTTCTAACTATGGCTACACCTTC.